This T cell receptor beta chain was obtained from a study of blood T cell repertoires in COVID-19. Cohorts were assigned according to the clinical history that participants reported. Clones were sequenced by immunoSEQ multiplex PCR, and TCRdb holds only the in-frame ones, with some missing. The sample records under 300,000 clones, about 91% being singletons. The V gene's germline CDR1 is SEHNR and CDR2 FQNEAQ (reference sequence). The CDR3 covers 14 residues. The V gene lost 5 bases and the J gene lost 0 bases, with 8 bases spanning the gap. The TCR originated in a woman in her forties with acute COVID-19. The chain couples TRBV7-9 to TRBJ1-3; D possibly corresponds to TRBD1 (5 bases). The material sequenced was PBMCs or T cells enriched from blood (not recorded which). In DNA, the CDR3 is TGTGCCAGCAGCGTCACAGGCTCTGGAAACACCATATATTTT. Its translation is CASSVTGSGNTIYF.